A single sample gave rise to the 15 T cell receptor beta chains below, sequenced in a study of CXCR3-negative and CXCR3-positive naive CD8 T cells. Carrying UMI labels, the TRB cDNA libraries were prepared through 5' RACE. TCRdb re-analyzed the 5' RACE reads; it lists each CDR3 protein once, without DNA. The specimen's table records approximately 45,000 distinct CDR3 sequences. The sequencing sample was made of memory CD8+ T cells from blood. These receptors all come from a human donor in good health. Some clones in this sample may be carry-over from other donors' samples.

CDR3 loop: CASSVTGTYEQYF. The chain recombines TRBV25-1 with TRBJ2-7; TCRdb gives TRBD1 as the D gene, but with no DNA this cannot be confirmed. Germline CDR1 and CDR2: MGHDK and SYGVNS. This CDR3 spans 13 amino acids.

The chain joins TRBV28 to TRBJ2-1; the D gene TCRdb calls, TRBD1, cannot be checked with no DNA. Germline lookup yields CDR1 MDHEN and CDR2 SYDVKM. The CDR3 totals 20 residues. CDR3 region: CASSTLELAVVPDRGNEQFF. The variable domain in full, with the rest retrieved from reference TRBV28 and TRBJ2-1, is DVKVTQSSRYLVKRTGEKVFLECVQDMDHENMFWYRQDPGLGLRLIYFSYDVKMKEKGDIPEGYSVSREKKERFSLILESASTNQTSMYLCASSTLELAVVPDRGNEQFFGPGTRLTVL.

The CDR3 is CASSFSLEQYF. V and J are TRBV5-6 and TRBJ2-7. Germline CDR1 is SGHDT and CDR2 is YYEEEE. This CDR3 has 11 amino acids.

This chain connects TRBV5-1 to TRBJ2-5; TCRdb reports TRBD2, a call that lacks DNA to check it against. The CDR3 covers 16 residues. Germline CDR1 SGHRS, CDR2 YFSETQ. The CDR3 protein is CASSLGTLRAQETQYF.

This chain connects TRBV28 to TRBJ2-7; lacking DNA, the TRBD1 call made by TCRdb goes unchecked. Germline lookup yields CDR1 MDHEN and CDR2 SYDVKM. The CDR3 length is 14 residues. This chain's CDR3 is CASSLFRSGAEQYF. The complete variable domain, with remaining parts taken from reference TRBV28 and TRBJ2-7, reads DVKVTQSSRYLVKRTGEKVFLECVQDMDHENMFWYRQDPGLGLRLIYFSYDVKMKEKGDIPEGYSVSREKKERFSLILESASTNQTSMYLCASSLFRSGAEQYFGPGTRLTVT.

CDR3 residues: CASSQASRGYTEAFF. The genes are TRBV3-1 and TRBJ1-1. Germline CDR1 and CDR2: LGHDT and YNNKEL (reference sequence). This CDR3 has 15 amino acids.

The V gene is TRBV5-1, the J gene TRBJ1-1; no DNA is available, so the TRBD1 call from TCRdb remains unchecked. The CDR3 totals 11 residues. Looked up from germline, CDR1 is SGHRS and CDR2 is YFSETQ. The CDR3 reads CASGGQGTAFF.

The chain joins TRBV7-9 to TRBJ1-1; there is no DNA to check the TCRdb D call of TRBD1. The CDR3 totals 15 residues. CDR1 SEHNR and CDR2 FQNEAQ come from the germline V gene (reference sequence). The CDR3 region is CASSPPGQVIPEAFF.

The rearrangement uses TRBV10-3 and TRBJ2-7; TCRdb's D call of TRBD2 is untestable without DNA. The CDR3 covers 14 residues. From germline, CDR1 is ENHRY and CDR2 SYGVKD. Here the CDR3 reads CAISESGSPYEQYF.

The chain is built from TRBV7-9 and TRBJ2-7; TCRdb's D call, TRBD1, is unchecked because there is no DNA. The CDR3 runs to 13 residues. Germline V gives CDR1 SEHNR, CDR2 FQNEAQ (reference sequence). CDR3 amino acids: CASSPDREYEQYF.

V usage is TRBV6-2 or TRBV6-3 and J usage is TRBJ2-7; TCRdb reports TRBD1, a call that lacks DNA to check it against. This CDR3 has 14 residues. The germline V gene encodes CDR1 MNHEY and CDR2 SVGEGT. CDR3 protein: CASRTGTGIYEQYF.

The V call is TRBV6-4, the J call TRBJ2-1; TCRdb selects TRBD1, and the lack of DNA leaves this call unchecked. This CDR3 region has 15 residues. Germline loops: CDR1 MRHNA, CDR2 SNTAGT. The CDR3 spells CASSDSTGHYNEQFF.

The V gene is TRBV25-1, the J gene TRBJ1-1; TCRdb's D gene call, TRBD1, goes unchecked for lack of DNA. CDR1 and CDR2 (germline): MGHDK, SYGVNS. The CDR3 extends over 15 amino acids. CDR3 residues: CASSEWGRGNTEAFF.

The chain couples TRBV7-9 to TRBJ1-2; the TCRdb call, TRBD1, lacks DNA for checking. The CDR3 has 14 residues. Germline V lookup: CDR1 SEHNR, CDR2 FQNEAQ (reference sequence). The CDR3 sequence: CASSLVGQNYGYTF.

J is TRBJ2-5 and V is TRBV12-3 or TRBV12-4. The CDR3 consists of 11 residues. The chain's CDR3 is CASSLAETQYF.